A single sample is the source of the 2 T cell receptor beta chains below, sequenced in a study of blood T cells in healthy people across ages (dated by TCRdb to between 2015 and 2016). The protocol used for the library was 5' RACE. Sequencing relied on an Illumina HiSeq 2500. A second PCR of roughly 6 to 11 cycles was run with a J-beta primer mix and a sample-barcoded 5' primer. TCRdb reprocessing: public reads trimmed at Q25 with fastp, clones called with MiXCR, in-frame beta chains kept. Identical CDR3 protein sequences are pooled into one entry, listed with their most common genes and DNA. The sample has 600,000 to 850,000 distinct CDR3 sequences on record, about 40% of them singletons. The top ten constitute around a fifth of the sample. Sequenced input: blood. These receptors were obtained from a woman aged 55-70 years in good health.

This clonotype was recorded only once. This rearrangement joins TRBV15 to TRBJ1-2, with a weak D call TRBD1 (5 bases). CDR1 LNHNV and CDR2 YYDKDF come from the germline V gene (reference sequence). The V gene lost 0 bases and the J gene lost 4 bases, with 18 bases spanning the gap. The CDR3 spans 17 residues. Here the CDR3 reads CATSREAEATASYGYTF. CDR3 nucleotides: TGTGCCACCAGCAGAGAAGCAGAGGCGACAGCCTCCTATGGCTACACCTTC.

For this clonotype: One junction end disagrees with the germline gene, perhaps due to a read error. CDR3 nucleotides: TGTGCCACCTTCTTAGCAGGAGGGAACGCCGGGGAGCTGTTTTTT. Encoded protein: CATFLAGGNAGELFF. The chain links TRBV12-3 or TRBV12-4 to TRBJ2-2, with a tentative D call TRBD2 (6 bases). The CDR3 spans 15 residues.